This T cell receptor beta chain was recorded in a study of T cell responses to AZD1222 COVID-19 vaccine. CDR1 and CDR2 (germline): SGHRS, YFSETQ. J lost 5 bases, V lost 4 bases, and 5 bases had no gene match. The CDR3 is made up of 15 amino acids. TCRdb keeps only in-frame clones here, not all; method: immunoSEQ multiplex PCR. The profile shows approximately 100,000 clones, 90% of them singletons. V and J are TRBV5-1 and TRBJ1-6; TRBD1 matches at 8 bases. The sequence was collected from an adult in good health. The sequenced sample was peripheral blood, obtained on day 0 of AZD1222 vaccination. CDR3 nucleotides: TGCGCCAGCAGCACCGGACAGGGCAATAATTCACCCCTCCACTTT. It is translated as CASSTGQGNNSPLHF.